The 23 T cell receptor beta chains given below trace back to one sample, sequenced in a study of T cell repertoires in cytomegalovirus infection. One entry per CDR3 protein, called by TCRdb with MiXCR from the reads. The repertoire has 60,000 to 75,000 distinct CDR3 sequences, 28% of them found once; the top ten carry about 60%. No cognate antigen is known for these TCRs. Sequencing used CD8+ T cells from cultured PBMCs, obtained from culture after CMV antigen stimulation. The origin of the receptors is a human donor in good health (CMV status not recorded). Some clones in this sample may be carry-over from other donors' samples.

In its sample, this clonotype was seen many times. The chain is built from TRBV7-6 and TRBJ2-5; 13 bases are a match to TRBD2. The CDR3 contains 17 residues. Germline V lookup: CDR1 SGHVS, CDR2 FNYEAQ. The trim removed 5 bases at V and 2 bases at J, leaving 8 bases unmatched. Here the CDR3 reads CASSGGTSGDLQETQYF. The CDR3 coding sequence is TGTGCCAGCAGCGGAGGGACTAGCGGGGATTTACAAGAGACCCAGTACTTC.

Worth noting for this clonotype: A much more abundant neighbour one base away suggests this may be a read error. J is TRBJ2-1 and V is TRBV7-8; 8 bases match TRBD2. The germline gives CDR1 SGHVS, CDR2 FQNEAQ. CDR3 size: 17 residues. The CDR3 nucleotides read TGTGCCGGCAGCTCCAGGGGTAGCGGGGTTGCCTACAATGAGCAGTTCTTC. Translation gives CAGSSRGSGVAYNEQFF.

This chain connects TRBV6-5 to TRBJ1-1, with a possible D match to TRBD1 (6 bases). CDR1 is MNHEY, CDR2 SVGAGI, per germline. V was clipped by 3 bases and J by 8 bases, with 13 bases between them. This CDR3 spans 13 amino acids. As DNA, the CDR3 is TGTGCCAGCAGTTATTTCCGGGACATGGAAGCTTTCTTT. Encoded protein: CASSYFRDMEAFF.

The chain combines TRBV6-2 or TRBV6-3 with TRBJ1-4; the D gene is possibly TRBD1 (5 bases). CDR1 is MNHEY and CDR2 is SVGEGT in the germline V gene. This CDR3 is 16 amino acids long. The V end lost 7 bases, the J end lost 7 bases, and 22 bases lay between the germline ends. The CDR3 protein is CASNPSRDEGREKLFF. The DNA for the CDR3 is TGTGCCAGCAACCCCTCCCGGGACGAGGGACGTGAAAAACTGTTTTTT.

The chain links TRBV4-3 to TRBJ2-2, with D hard to call. CDR1 is LGHNA, CDR2 YSLEER, per germline. The V end lost 0 bases, the J end lost 0 bases, and 8 bases lay between the germline ends. This CDR3 is 16 amino acids long. The chain's CDR3 is CASSQDSSPNTGELFF. CDR3 nucleotide sequence: TGCGCCAGCAGCCAAGACTCTTCACCGAACACCGGGGAGCTGTTTTTT.

This clonotype occurred many times. The rearrangement uses TRBV7-6 and TRBJ1-1; D remains ambiguous. The CDR3 runs 14 residues. V was cut by 1 base and J by 4 bases, with 10 bases left in between. The germline CDR1 and CDR2 sequences are SGHVS and FNYEAQ. Here the CDR3 reads CASSLGRVGTEAFF. The CDR3 DNA sequence: TGTGCCAGCAGCTTAGGACGAGTCGGCACTGAAGCTTTCTTT.

The chain has TRBV2 and TRBJ1-1; 7 bases are shared with TRBD1. The CDR3 contains 13 residues. With 6 bases clipped from V and 5 bases from J, the junction kept 6 bases outside the gene matches. Germline CDR1 SNHLY, CDR2 FYNNEI. The CDR3 region is CASRTGSGTEAFF. The CDR3 coding sequence is TGTGCCAGCAGGACAGGGTCGGGGACTGAAGCTTTCTTT.

This clonotype was seen only a few times. The chain is built from TRBV20-1 and TRBJ1-2, with 9 bases lining up with TRBD1. The CDR3 sequence is 14 residues long. The V and J ends lost 3 bases and 8 bases, in that order; junction bases with no gene match: 10. The V gene's germline CDR1 is DFQATT and CDR2 SNEGSKA (reference sequence). The CDR3 DNA follows: TGCAGTGCTAGGGGGGCGCCGGACAGGGGAGGCTACACCTTC. Its protein product is CSARGAPDRGGYTF.

This chain connects TRBV9 to TRBJ1-1, with D possibly TRBD1 on 5 matching bases. In germline, CDR1 is SGDLS, CDR2 YYNGEE. The CDR3 sequence is 14 residues long. V lost 5 bases and J 1 base, leaving 12 bases between the germline ends. In DNA, the CDR3 is TGTGCCAGCAGTTCCGGGGGTTCGAACACTGAAGCTTTCTTT. Its translation is CASSSGGSNTEAFF. Full variable domain (remainder filled in from reference TRBV9 and TRBJ1-1): DSGVTQTPKHLITATGQRVTLRCSPRSGDLSVYWYQQSLDQGLQFLIQYYNGEERAKGNILERFSAQQFPDLHSELNLSSLELGDSALYFCASSSGGSNTEAFFGQGTRLTVV.

The chain's CDR3 is CASSRRTSGSYEQYF. In DNA form, the CDR3 reads TGTGCCAGCAGTCGACGGACTAGCGGGTCCTACGAGCAGTACTTC. The V gene is TRBV11-2, the J gene TRBJ2-7; TRBD2 matches at 11 bases. The CDR3 is 15 residues long. Germline CDR1 SGHAT, CDR2 FQNNGV. V lost 6 bases and J lost 1; bases outside the gene matches: 5.

The rearrangement links TRBV7-6 to TRBJ2-7; 8 bases align to TRBD1. Germline V gene data show CDR1 as SGHVS and CDR2 as FNYEAQ. V trimming: 3 bases; J trimming: 6 bases; junction bases outside the gene matches: 13. This CDR3 is built from 16 residues. The CDR3 DNA is TGTGCCAGCAGCTTTGTGTTCGGGACAGGCCCTCCCGAGCAGTACTTC. Translating gives CASSFVFGTGPPEQYF.

This clonotype was detected many times. The chain combines TRBV6-2 or TRBV6-3 with TRBJ1-2, with 11 nucleotides matching TRBD1. Germline V gene lookup returns CDR1 MNHEY and CDR2 SVGEGT. Losses at the gene ends were 5 bases for V and 6 bases for J; bases not matched to a gene: 11. The length of the CDR3 is 16 residues. CDR3 bases: TGTGCCAGCAGTGATGGCCCGGACAGGGGGCTTCATGGCTACACCTTC. Translating gives CASSDGPDRGLHGYTF.

The chain uses TRBV27 and TRBJ1-2, with TRBD1 identical over 7 bases. CDR1 MNHEY and CDR2 SMNVEV come from the germline V gene (reference sequence). The CDR3 contains 13 residues. Germline trimming cut 6 bases from V and 2 bases from J; bases unmatched to any gene: 3. CDR3 residues: CASSVDRNYGYTF. The CDR3 DNA sequence: TGTGCCAGCAGCGTGGACAGGAACTATGGCTACACCTTC.

V and J are TRBV6-1 and TRBJ2-1; the D is unclear. This CDR3 has 14 residues. Per the germline V gene, CDR1 is MNHNS and CDR2 is SASEGT. Trimming stripped 1 base from V and 5 bases from J, with 9 bases between. CDR3 coding DNA: TGTGCCAGCAGTGAAGTAGACGCGGACAATGAGCAGTTCTTC. Its protein product is CASSEVDADNEQFF.

This rearrangement joins TRBV6-6 to TRBJ1-6; D is undetermined. Germline loops: CDR1 MNHNY, CDR2 SVGAGI (reference sequence). CDR3 size: 12 residues. V gave up 6 bases and J gave up 10 bases, with 10 bases separating them. CDR3 DNA: TGTGCCAGCAGCTATAAGAAGTCACCCCTCCACTTT. Translated: CASSYKKSPLHF.

The chain couples TRBV30 to TRBJ2-2, with D maybe TRBD2 (6 bases). V was pared by 8 bases and J by 1 base, with 23 bases between. The germline V gene encodes CDR1 GTSNPN and CDR2 SVGIG (reference sequence). This CDR3 spans 17 amino acids. CDR3 DNA: TGTGCCGGCACCGGACGTGTTAGCGGAGAGAACACCGGGGAGCTGTTTTTT. This gives the protein CAGTGRVSGENTGELFF.

This clonotype was picked up a small number of times. V usage is TRBV7-2 and J usage is TRBJ1-6; D uncertain. Germline V CDR1 and CDR2: SGHTA, FQGNSA. The V end lost 5 bases, the J end lost 7 bases, and 12 bases lay between the germline ends. The CDR3 has 14 amino acids. CDR3 region: CASSQLDRNSPLHF. The DNA of the CDR3 is TGTGCCAGCAGCCAACTTGACCGAAATTCACCCCTCCACTTT.

This chain connects TRBV19 to TRBJ1-5, with TRBD1 as a possible D gene (5 bases). This CDR3 region has 14 residues. Per the germline V gene, CDR1 is LNHDA and CDR2 is SQIVND (reference sequence). With 1 base removed from V and 3 bases from J, the gap between germline ends came to 7 bases. The chain's CDR3 is CASSIGGNNQPQHF. The DNA for the CDR3 is TGTGCCAGTAGTATAGGGGGCAACAATCAGCCCCAGCATTTT. Looking up the rest from reference TRBV19 and TRBJ1-5 gives the full variable domain: DGGITQSPKYLFRKEGQNVTLSCEQNLNHDAMYWYRQDPGQGLRLIYYSQIVNDFQKGDIAEGYSVSREKKESFPLTVTSAQKNPTAFYLCASSIGGNNQPQHFGDGTRLSIL.

This chain connects TRBV6-6 to TRBJ2-7, with 9 bases lining up with TRBD1. This CDR3 is built from 13 residues. Germline CDR1 reads MNHNY; CDR2 reads SVGAGI (reference sequence). The trim removed 7 bases at V and 5 bases at J, leaving 6 bases unmatched. The CDR3 loop reads CASTPTGGHEQYF. DNA for the CDR3: TGTGCCAGCACGCCGACAGGGGGGCACGAGCAGTACTTC.

The table lists this clonotype with a few counts. The V and J genes are TRBV7-9 and TRBJ2-4; D may correspond to TRBD1 or TRBD2 (5 bases each). CDR3 size: 17 residues. V gave up 5 bases and J gave up 4 bases, with 21 bases separating them. The germline gives CDR1 SEHNR, CDR2 FQNEAQ (reference sequence). As DNA, the CDR3 is TGTGCCAGCAGCATACAGGTCGCGAGGGGCGGGAAAAACATTCAGTACTTC. It is translated as CASSIQVARGGKNIQYF.

V gene TRBV12-3 or TRBV12-4 combines with J gene TRBJ2-1; 8 nucleotides line up with TRBD1. The trim removed 5 bases at V and 4 bases at J, leaving 13 bases unmatched. The CDR3 extends over 17 amino acids. CDR3 in amino acids: CASSPRGGQVRYNEQFF. The DNA of the CDR3 is TGTGCCAGCAGTCCAAGAGGGGGACAGGTTCGTTACAATGAGCAGTTCTTC.

This clonotype was counted a few times. The J gene is TRBJ2-1, the V gene TRBV7-9; D gene ambiguous. V was pared by 5 bases and J by 9 bases, with 11 bases between. The CDR3 consists of 12 residues. From germline, CDR1 is SEHNR and CDR2 FQNEAQ (reference sequence). The CDR3 loop reads CASSPGRGEQFF. The CDR3 bases are TGTGCCAGCAGCCCTGGGCGCGGTGAGCAGTTCTTC.

This clonotype came up a few times. The gene calls are TRBV27 and TRBJ2-3; TRBD2 matches at 8 bases. Germline values: CDR1 MNHEY, CDR2 SMNVEV (reference sequence). This CDR3 has 15 amino acids. Trimming removed 4 bases from V and 1 base from J; junction bases left unmatched: 4. As DNA, the CDR3 is TGTGCCAGCAGTTCTACTAGCGGAGGCACAGATACGCAGTATTTT. Protein: CASSSTSGGTDTQYF.